This TCR beta chain was captured in a study of blood T cell repertoires in COVID-19. Study details: Samples of COVID-19 (acute and convalescent) were obtained from the United States, Italy and Spain. PBMCs, B-cell-depleted T cells, or T cells provided the cDNA or gDNA that made up the material.

The germline CDR1 and CDR2 sequences are SGHTS and YDEGEE. This CDR3 has 15 residues. Trimming cost V 9 bases and J 0 bases, with 15 bases left between them. Original processing notes: Amplification with reference gene primers provided the estimates of nucleated cell counts. Sequencing was performed with immunoSEQ multiplex PCR; in TCRdb, only in-frame clones are kept and a portion is missing. Clone size and V and J calls were adopted from that table, with D and trimming inferred from the DNA. The table records tens of thousands of clones, roughly 80% of them present only once. The V and J genes are TRBV5-8 and TRBJ2-2; no reliable D call. Sequenced sample: peripheral blood. This receptor was obtained from a woman aged 80 or older with acute or convalescent COVID-19. The CDR3 here is CATKQVPPNTGELFF. As DNA, the CDR3 is TGTGCCACCAAGCAAGTGCCTCCGAACACCGGGGAGCTGTTTTTT.